One sample yielded the 26 T cell receptor beta chains listed below, sequenced in a study of cytomegalovirus exposure and HLA in healthy donors. The primer mix had 60 Vbeta and 13 Jbeta primers. Generated by immunoSEQ multiplex PCR, the TCRdb table keeps only in-frame clones and is missing some. The top ten clones hold under 6.5% of a sample with around 130,000 clones, more than 65% of them seen once. The sequencing input was PBMCs. These receptors came from a man aged 18 to 35 in good health and CMV-seropositive.

This clone was seen more than once but under ten times. The chain uses TRBV2 and TRBJ1-1; D may be TRBD1 (6 bases). Trimming removed 4 bases at V and 1 base at J, with 7 bases between. Germline loops: CDR1 SNHLY, CDR2 FYNNEI. CDR3 length equals 13 residues. The CDR3 DNA sequence: TGTGCCAGCAGTGGACAGGCGAACACTGAAGCTTTCTTT. Its translation: CASSGQANTEAFF.

This chain links TRBV5-1 with TRBJ1-1; D remains ambiguous. CDR1 is SGHRS, CDR2 YFSETQ, per germline. The CDR3 length is 13 residues. With 0 bases removed from V and 2 bases from J, the gap between germline ends came to 5 bases. The CDR3 protein is CASSLELNTEAFF. The CDR3 coding sequence is TGCGCCAGCAGCTTGGAGCTCAACACTGAAGCTTTCTTT.

This chain connects TRBV7-9 to TRBJ1-1; TRBD1 matches at 7 bases. The CDR3 contains 13 residues. Germline loops: CDR1 SEHNR, CDR2 FQNEAQ (reference sequence). V lost 5 bases to trimming and J lost 9 bases; unmatched junction nucleotides: 9. CDR3 amino acids: CASSLSGGVQAFF. The CDR3 region has the DNA TGTGCCAGCAGCCTTTCAGGGGGTGTCCAAGCTTTCTTT.

This chain connects TRBV6-5 to TRBJ2-1; 9 nucleotides match TRBD2. After removal of 6 bases from V and 7 bases from J, the junction contained 10 bases not matched to a gene. Germline loops: CDR1 MNHEY, CDR2 SVGAGI. The CDR3 length is 15 residues. This CDR3 reads CASSHHAGGPNEQFF. The CDR3 DNA sequence: TGTGCCAGCAGCCACCACGCGGGGGGGCCAAATGAGCAGTTCTTC.

This chain joins TRBV5-5 and TRBJ1-5; possible D gene TRBD1, 5 bases. With 3 bases removed from V and 12 bases from J, the gap between germline ends came to 25 bases. The CDR3 is made up of 16 amino acids. Looked up from germline, CDR1 is SGHKS and CDR2 is YYEKEE (reference sequence). For the CDR3, the DNA is TGTGCCAGCAGCTGGGGGGAAGGGGCCGCCTGGGGGGGCCAGCATTTT. It specifies CASSWGEGAAWGGQHF.

This chain joins TRBV5-1 and TRBJ1-2; D gene uncertain. Germline CDR1 SGHRS, CDR2 YFSETQ. V dropped 0 bases and J dropped 9 bases, with 18 bases sitting between them. The CDR3 covers 15 residues. CDR3 sequence (DNA): TGCGCCAGCAGCTTGGTGTCGGGATCGCTTTCGAGCTACACCTTC. It specifies CASSLVSGSLSSYTF.

The chain is built from TRBV9 and TRBJ1-1; the D is unclear. This CDR3 has 14 amino acids. Trimming left V 2 bases short and J 1 base short, with 9 bases between. Germline CDR1 SGDLS, CDR2 YYNGEE. The CDR3 sequence: CASSVREANTEAFF. CDR3 DNA sequence: TGTGCCAGCAGCGTCCGGGAAGCGAACACTGAAGCTTTCTTT.

V usage is TRBV27 and J usage is TRBJ1-2; D unclear. Germline V gives CDR1 MNHEY, CDR2 SMNVEV (reference sequence). V was pared by 5 bases and J by 4 bases, with 14 bases between. CDR3 length equals 14 residues. The CDR3 sequence is CASSPGLSFYGYTF. In DNA form, the CDR3 reads TGTGCCAGCAGTCCGGGTCTTTCTTTCTATGGCTACACCTTC.

This clone was seen a few times. This chain uses TRBV27 with TRBJ2-5; TRBD2 agrees at 12 bases. The CDR3 runs 16 residues. V lost 6 bases to trimming and J lost 11 bases; unmatched junction nucleotides: 16. Germline V gene lookup returns CDR1 MNHEY and CDR2 SMNVEV (reference sequence). The CDR3 nucleotides are TGTGCCAGCAGCCACCCAAGACTAGCGGGAGATAGGGAGCAGTACTTC. It translates to CASSHPRLAGDREQYF.

The V call is TRBV6-5, the J call TRBJ1-1, with 7 bases aligning to TRBD1. Trimming took 2 bases from V and 7 from J; bases not matched to a gene: 10. This CDR3 has 15 amino acids. In germline, CDR1 is MNHEY, CDR2 SVGAGI. The CDR3 DNA follows: TGTGCCAGCAGTTACCGCTACAGGGGAAGGTTTGAAGCTTTCTTT. Protein: CASSYRYRGRFEAFF.

The chain carries TRBV15 and TRBJ2-1, with 8 bases lining up with TRBD1. The CDR3 is 15 amino acids. Losses at the gene ends were 0 bases for V and 3 bases for J; bases not matched to a gene: 1. The germline V gene has CDR1 LNHNV and CDR2 YYDKDF (reference sequence). CDR3 protein: CATSREQGGYNEQFF. The CDR3 DNA reads as TGTGCCACCAGCAGAGAACAGGGGGGCTACAATGAGCAGTTCTTC.

The rearrangement uses TRBV27 and TRBJ2-1; the match to TRBD2 covers 14 bases. This CDR3 spans 17 amino acids. Germline values: CDR1 MNHEY, CDR2 SMNVEV (reference sequence). Losses at the gene ends were 4 bases for V and 2 bases for J; bases not matched to a gene: 4. CDR3 protein: CASSSRTSGRTYNEQFF. Written as DNA, the CDR3 is TGTGCCAGCAGTTCCAGGACTAGCGGGAGGACCTACAATGAGCAGTTCTTC.

This clone appeared a few times. V and J are TRBV6-1 and TRBJ2-2; 11 bases map to TRBD1. Per germline, CDR1 MNHNS and CDR2 SASEGT. CDR3 length equals 14 residues. V lost 10 bases and J lost 3; bases outside the gene matches: 4. DNA of the CDR3: TGTGCCACCCGGGGACAGGGGGACACCGGGGAGCTGTTTTTT. Residues: CATRGQGDTGELFF.

The CDR3 protein is CASSQEPSGYTDTQYF. CDR3 nucleotide sequence: TGTGCCAGCAGCCAAGAGCCTAGCGGGTACACAGATACGCAGTATTTT. The chain has TRBV4-2 and TRBJ2-3; 8 positions match TRBD2. The CDR3 has 16 amino acids. Losses at the gene ends were 0 bases for V and 2 bases for J; bases not matched to a gene: 4. Per the germline V gene, CDR1 is LGHNA and CDR2 is YNFKEQ.

V is TRBV27 and J is TRBJ1-2; D possibly corresponds to TRBD1 (6 bases). Germline values: CDR1 MNHEY, CDR2 SMNVEV (reference sequence). Trimming stripped 4 bases from V and 6 bases from J, with 12 bases between. The CDR3 extends over 13 amino acids. The CDR3 DNA is TGTGCCAGCAGTTCGGTAGGGGGAGATGGCTACACCTTC. This codes for CASSSVGGDGYTF.

J is TRBJ2-1 and V is TRBV30, with D hard to call. V lost 2 bases and J 8 bases, leaving 7 bases between the germline ends. This CDR3 region has 11 residues. Germline CDR1 reads GTSNPN; CDR2 reads SVGIG (reference sequence). In DNA, the CDR3 is TGTGCCTGGAGTCTAAGCGATGAGCAGTTCTTC. This sequence encodes CAWSLSDEQFF.

The chain employs TRBV18 and TRBJ2-7; TRBD2 aligns across 11 bases. Gene TRBJ2-1 matches the end of the DNA better, so the J call may be wrong. From germline, CDR1 is KGHSH and CDR2 LQKENI. CDR3 length: 17 amino acids. The DNA of the CDR3 is TGTGCCAGCTCACCATCTGTAGGGACTAGCGGTTACAATGAGCAGTTCTTC. Its translation: CASSPSVGTSGYNEQFF.

The rearrangement joins TRBV15 to TRBJ1-1; no reliable D call. V lost 0 bases to trimming and J lost 4 bases, with 12 bases between them. In germline, CDR1 is LNHNV, CDR2 YYDKDF (reference sequence). The CDR3 runs to 15 residues. CDR3 sequence reads: CATSRDRQVATEAFF. The CDR3 DNA reads as TGTGCCACCAGCAGAGATAGGCAGGTTGCCACTGAAGCTTTCTTT. Complete variable domain (other parts from reference TRBV15 and TRBJ1-1): DAMVIQNPRYQVTQFGKPVTLSCSQTLNHNVMYWYQQKSSQAPKLLFHYYDKDFNNEADTPDNFQSRRPNTSFCFLDIRSPGLGDTAMYLCATSRDRQVATEAFFGQGTRLTVV.

On this clone: Other DNA sequences within the sample encode an identical CDR3. The genes are TRBV27 and TRBJ1-2, with 8 bases identical to TRBD1. Germline CDR1 reads MNHEY; CDR2 reads SMNVEV (reference sequence). V shed 2 bases and J 5 bases; nucleotides not matched to a gene: 1. CDR3 length equals 13 residues. CDR3 region: CASSLTGGYGYTF. CDR3 nucleotide sequence: TGTGCCAGCAGTTTAACAGGGGGGTATGGCTACACCTTC.

This clone was counted a few times. V gene TRBV7-9 combines with J gene TRBJ2-3; D may be TRBD1 (6 bases). The V gene's germline CDR1 is SEHNR and CDR2 FQNEAQ (reference sequence). The CDR3 sequence is 15 residues long. V lost 0 bases and J 3 bases, leaving 10 bases between the germline ends. In DNA, the CDR3 is TGTGCCAGCAGCTTAGCGGGGACATCGACAGATACGCAGTATTTT. Amino acids: CASSLAGTSTDTQYF.

The chain couples TRBV6-1 to TRBJ1-3; TRBD1 agrees at 8 bases. Germline CDR1 and CDR2: MNHNS and SASEGT. The ends lost 3 bases at V and 9 bases at J; junction bases unmatched: 10. The CDR3 spans 15 residues. CDR3 loop: CASSEGLTGVGTIYF. The CDR3 nucleotides are TGTGCCAGCAGTGAGGGATTGACAGGGGTGGGCACCATATATTTT.

The chain recombines TRBV7-6 with TRBJ1-5, with D unresolved. From germline, CDR1 is SGHVS and CDR2 FNYEAQ. The CDR3 extends over 17 amino acids. Trimming cost V 5 bases and J 0 bases, with 17 bases left between them. The DNA for the CDR3 is TGTGCCAGCAGCCTTGGAACAGCCGAATATAGCAATCAGCCCCAGCATTTT. It encodes CASSLGTAEYSNQPQHF.

V is TRBV28 and J is TRBJ1-2; D is unresolved. Looked up from germline, CDR1 is MDHEN and CDR2 is SYDVKM. The CDR3 has 13 residues. Trimming shortened V by 5 bases and J by 4 bases, and 11 bases separated the two germline ends. The CDR3 region is CASSIRGIYGYTF. The CDR3 DNA follows: TGTGCCAGCAGTATCCGGGGAATCTATGGCTACACCTTC.

This chain uses TRBV5-4 with TRBJ1-1; D is unresolved. The V gene's germline CDR1 is SGHNT and CDR2 YYREEE (reference sequence). Between the trimmed V and J ends, which lost 4 bases and 2 bases, there was a span of 12 bases. CDR3 length equals 14 residues. The chain's CDR3 is CASSPKSSNTEAFF. The DNA of the CDR3 is TGTGCCAGCAGCCCGAAGAGCTCTAACACTGAAGCTTTCTTT.

The chain recombines TRBV18 with TRBJ2-1, with 11 bases fitting TRBD2. The CDR3 spans 15 residues. Losses at the gene ends were 5 bases for V and 5 bases for J; bases not matched to a gene: 5. Germline CDR1 and CDR2: KGHSH and LQKENI. In DNA form, the CDR3 reads TGTGCCAGCTCATCCCTAGCGGGGGGAAACAATGAGCAGTTCTTC. Protein sequence: CASSSLAGGNNEQFF.

V gene TRBV5-1 combines with J gene TRBJ1-1; maybe TRBD1 (5 bases). Germline V gene sequence: CDR1 SGHRS, CDR2 YFSETQ. This CDR3 contains 14 residues. Trimming took 3 bases from V and 1 from J, leaving 10 bases between them. CDR3 sequence reads: CASSSGSRNTEAFF. Written as DNA, the CDR3 is TGCGCCAGCAGCTCAGGGTCCAGGAACACTGAAGCTTTCTTT.